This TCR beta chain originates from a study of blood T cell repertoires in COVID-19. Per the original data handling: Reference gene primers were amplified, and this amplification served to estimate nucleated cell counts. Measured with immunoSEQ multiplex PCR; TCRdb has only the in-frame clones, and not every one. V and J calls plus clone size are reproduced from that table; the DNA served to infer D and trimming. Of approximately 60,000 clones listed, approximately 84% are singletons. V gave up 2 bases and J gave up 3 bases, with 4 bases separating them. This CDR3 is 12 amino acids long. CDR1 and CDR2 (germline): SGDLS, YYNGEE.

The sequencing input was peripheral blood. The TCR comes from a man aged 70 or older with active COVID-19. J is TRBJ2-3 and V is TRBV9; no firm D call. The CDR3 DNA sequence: TGTGCCAGCAGCGTCAGTACAGATACGCAGTATTTT. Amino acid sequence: CASSVSTDTQYF.